Listed below are T cell receptor beta chains from one sample, sequenced in a study of T cell responses to AZD1222 COVID-19 vaccine. TCRdb's copy holds only in-frame clones and misses some; the assay was immunoSEQ multiplex PCR. The table shows some 160,000 clones, with around 93% occurring only once. Specimen: peripheral blood, collected on day 0 of AZD1222 vaccination. These receptors originate from an adult in good health. Both conserved end residues are part of each CDR3. Each record gives: V gene, D gene, J gene, clone size, CDR3 DNA, CDR3 protein. A D gene is named only where the DNA matches it firmly. Not all rows give a size; the values are once, few, many and, for expanded clones, a class.

>TRBV30|-|TRBJ1-2|-
TGTGCCTGGAGTCAAGATGGGGGCTACACCTTC
CAWSQDGGYTF
>TRBV27|TRBD2|TRBJ2-7|-
TGTGCCAGCAGGCCCAGGACTAGCGGGAGTAACGAGCAGTACTTC
CASRPRTSGSNEQYF
>TRBV28|-|TRBJ1-2|-
TGTGCCAGCAACCCAAGGTGGGGGGGGCAAGATGGCTACACCTTC
CASNPRWGGQDGYTF
>TRBV5-1|-|TRBJ2-1|-
TGCGCCAGCAGCTTGGTATTGGGGACCAGAGGCGGGATGAGCTCCTACAATGAGCAGTTCTTC
CASSLVLGTRGGMSSYNEQFF
>TRBV28|-|TRBJ2-7|once
TGTGCCAGCAGAGGCAGGACATACGAGCAGTACTTC
CASRGRTYEQYF
>TRBV28|-|TRBJ2-7|-
TGTGCCAGCAGTTGGGGGGCTGGAGAGCAGTACTTC
CASSWGAGEQYF
>TRBV7-2|-|TRBJ2-7|once
TGTGCCAGCAGCTTATTAAGTACCGGGGTCTACGAGCAGTACTTC
CASSLLSTGVYEQYF
>TRBV5-1|-|TRBJ2-1|-
TGCGCCAGCAGAAGGAGCTCCTACAATGAGCAGTTCTTC
CASRRSSYNEQFF
>TRBV6-2/TRBV6-3|-|TRBJ2-5|-
TGTGCCAGCAGCGCCAGGGGTAGGGAGACCCAGTACTTC
CASSARGRETQYF
>TRBV7-2|-|TRBJ2-3|-
TGTGCCAGCAGCTTTGGCCACACAGATACGCAGTATTTT
CASSFGHTDTQYF
>TRBV18|TRBD1|TRBJ1-2|-
TGTGCCAGCTCATTGACAGGGAACTATGGCTACACCTTC
CASSLTGNYGYTF
>TRBV10-3|TRBD2|TRBJ2-7|-
TGTGCCCCCCTTCCGTCGGGGACTAGCGGGAGGGCCCTCTACGAGCAGTACTTC
CAPLPSGTSGRALYEQYF
>TRBV7-2|TRBD2|TRBJ2-3|-
TGTGCCAGCACCTCAAGGGAGGGCGTGGGGCCTACAGATACGCAGTATTTT
CASTSREGVGPTDTQYF
>TRBV14|-|TRBJ1-3|-
TGTGCCAGCAGCCACCGGACAGACACTGGAAACACCATATATTTT
CASSHRTDTGNTIYF
>TRBV5-1|-|TRBJ1-1|-
TGCGCCAGCAGCGAGCAGGAATTAATGAACACTGAAGCTTTCTTT
CASSEQELMNTEAFF
>TRBV18|-|TRBJ2-7|-
TGTGCCAGCTCACCCTTCCAGGCAGGGAGCTACGAGCAGTACTTC
CASSPFQAGSYEQYF
>TRBV19|TRBD1|TRBJ2-2|-
TGTGCCAGTAGTATAATAACAGGGGCGAACACCGGGGAGCTGTTTTTT
CASSIITGANTGELFF
>TRBV3-1/TRBV3-2|-|TRBJ1-1|-
TGTGCCAGCACTGTCACAGTCCCGCAAGGCACTGAAGCTTTCTTT
CASTVTVPQGTEAFF
>TRBV30|-|TRBJ1-6|-
TGTGCCTGGAGTGCAGATAGAGGCCCTTCACCCCTCCACTTT
CAWSADRGPSPLHF
>TRBV7-2|TRBD1|TRBJ2-7|-
TGTGCCAGCAGCTTAGTCTGGACAGGGCCCTCAGAGCAGTACTTC
CASSLVWTGPSEQYF
>TRBV18|-|TRBJ2-1|-
TGTGCCAGCTCACCCACACCGGGGCACAATGAGCAGTTCTTC
CASSPTPGHNEQFF
>TRBV28|-|TRBJ1-1|-
TGTGCCAGCAGTTTATCCCTCTTAGGTCTAGAAGCTTTCTTT
CASSLSLLGLEAFF
>TRBV6-5|-|TRBJ1-5|-
TGTGCCAGCAGCTTTCCGGGCTCGGGCAATCAGCCCCAGCATTTT
CASSFPGSGNQPQHF
>TRBV27|TRBD1|TRBJ1-5|-
TGTGCCAGCAGTTTCTTCGGGACAGCTAATCAGCCCCAGCATTTT
CASSFFGTANQPQHF
>TRBV11-2|-|TRBJ2-2|-
TGTGCCAGCAGCTTACGGCAGGGGGGGGTCACCGGGGAGCTGTTTTTT
CASSLRQGGVTGELFF
>TRBV30|-|TRBJ2-2|-
TGTGCTCTTCCTCTTCGGGTAGGGAGTACCGGGGAGCTGTTTTTT
CALPLRVGSTGELFF
>TRBV7-3|-|TRBJ1-5|once
TGTGCCAGCAATCCCCTACCAGGAAATCAGCCCCAGCATTTT
CASNPLPGNQPQHF
>TRBV28|-|TRBJ1-1|-
TGTGCCAGCAGCCAGGTGGGGCACATGAACACTGAAGCTTTCTTT
CASSQVGHMNTEAFF
>TRBV19|-|TRBJ2-7|-
TGTGCCAGTAGTATACTAGACAGGTTCTCCGAGCAGTACTTC
CASSILDRFSEQYF
>TRBV2|-|TRBJ2-7|-
TGTGCCAGCAGTGGGGAAACCCCCTACGAGCAGTACTTC
CASSGETPYEQYF
>TRBV18|TRBD2|TRBJ2-2|-
TGTGCCAGCTCAAGGCTTGCGGGAGGATCCACCGGGGAGCTGTTTTTT
CASSRLAGGSTGELFF
>TRBV5-1|TRBD1|TRBJ2-2|-
TGCGCCAGCAGCCAAGGACAGGGCGGTTCGAGGGAGCTGTTTTTT
CASSQGQGGSRELFF
>TRBV30|-|TRBJ2-5|once
TGTGCCTCCTCAAGGACAGCCACAGAGACCCAGTACTTC
CASSRTATETQYF
>TRBV27|-|TRBJ2-2|-
TGTGCCAGCAGGGGGTTTCCGAACACCGGGGAGCTGTTTTTT
CASRGFPNTGELFF